This T cell receptor beta chain was captured by sequencing in a study of OX40 agonist ivuxolimab in advanced cancers. At the level of the study: Ivuxolimab, an agonistic anti-OX40 (CD134) antibody, was given to patients.

Germline CDR1 is MNHEY and CDR2 is SMNVEV (reference sequence). The V and J ends lost 5 bases and 8 bases respectively, with 13 bases between them. This CDR3 comprises 14 residues. The method was immunoSEQ multiplex PCR; TCRdb's version includes in-frame clones alone and lacks a portion of them. The sample records about 50,000 clones, approximately 95% being singletons. The V gene is TRBV27, the J gene TRBJ1-6; D uncertain. Specimen: CD4+ or CD8+ T cells sorted from blood, collected in a trial of the OX40 agonist ivuxolimab. The receptor comes from an adult with an advanced solid tumor such as melanoma, head and neck, liver or kidney cancer. For the CDR3, the DNA is TGTGCCAGCAGTCCCTCCAGAATATATTCACCCCTCCACTTT. Translating gives CASSPSRIYSPLHF.